This TCR beta chain is drawn from a study of blood T cells in healthy people across ages. Regarding the study as a whole: Roughly linear age-related decline in beta diversity appeared, significant by age around 40. Both higher diversity and more naive CD4+ cells marked long-lived donors when set against aged donors.

Peripheral blood from each donor was collected in a volume of approximately 10 milliliters. In each sample, at least 6 million PBMCs were isolated. A second PCR, run for about 7 to 11 cycles, used a sample-barcoded 5' primer plus a J-beta primer mix. Via MiXCR, TCRdb re-called the 5' RACE reads, giving one row per CDR3 protein. The top ten clones hold approximately 4% of a sample with approximately 1.5 million distinct CDR3 sequences, about 45% of them seen once. The CDR3 sequence is 14 residues long. The germline gives CDR1 SGHTA, CDR2 FQGNSA. Unmatched junction bases numbered 9, after V lost 8 bases and J lost 7 bases. This clonotype was detected only a few times. As yet, its antigen is unknown.

The chain recombines TRBV7-2 with TRBJ2-3; TRBD2 aligns across 10 bases. The source material was blood. The TCR originated in a woman between 18 and 29 years old in good health. CDR3 sequence: CASLTVAGGHTQYF. As DNA, the CDR3 is TGTGCCAGCTTGACGGTAGCGGGAGGTCATACGCAGTATTTT.